There are many counts of the clone carrying this T cell receptor (beta chain). Its antigen is not identified. Trimming removed 6 bases at V and 4 bases at J, with 17 bases between. This CDR3 has 15 amino acids. Ophthalmopathy cases met thresholds of Clinical Activity Score at least 3, NOSPECS grade at least 4 and duration under 3 months. 10 ml fresh peripheral blood yielded the PBMCs. Amplified TCR beta CDR3 regions came from RNA transcripts. TCR CDR3 underwent first-round RT-PCR with the HTBI primer set. One entry per CDR3 protein results from TCRdb running MiXCR on the multiplex PCR reads. There are about 400,000 distinct CDR3 sequences in the sample; approximately 15% occur only once, and over 10% lies in the top ten. This sample was included in a study of T cells in Graves' hyperthyroidism and ophthalmopathy. Study conclusions and caveats: The model's output predicted ophthalmopathy at a median of around 7 months prior to onset. Most thyroid clonotypes that were expanded above 0.001 also turned up in blood.

Material for sequencing was blood. The sequence came from a man aged 18 to 29 with Graves' ophthalmopathy. The V call is TRBV12-3 or TRBV12-4, the J call TRBJ2-3; perhaps TRBD2 as D (6 bases). The CDR3 bases are TGTGCCAGCAGAACGCAGGGTACGGGGGCAGATACGCAGTATTTT. It specifies CASRTQGTGADTQYF.